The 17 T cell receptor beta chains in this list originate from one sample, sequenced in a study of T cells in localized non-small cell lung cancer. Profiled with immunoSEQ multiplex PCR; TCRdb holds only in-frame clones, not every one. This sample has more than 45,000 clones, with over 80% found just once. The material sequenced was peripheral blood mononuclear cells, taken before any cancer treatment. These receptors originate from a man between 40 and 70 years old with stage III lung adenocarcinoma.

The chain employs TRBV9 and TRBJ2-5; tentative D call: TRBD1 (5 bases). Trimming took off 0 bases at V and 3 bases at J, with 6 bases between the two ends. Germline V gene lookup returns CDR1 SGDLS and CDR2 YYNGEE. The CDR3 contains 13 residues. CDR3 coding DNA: TGTGCCAGCAGCGTAGCCAGGGAAGAGACCCAGTACTTC. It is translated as CASSVAREETQYF.

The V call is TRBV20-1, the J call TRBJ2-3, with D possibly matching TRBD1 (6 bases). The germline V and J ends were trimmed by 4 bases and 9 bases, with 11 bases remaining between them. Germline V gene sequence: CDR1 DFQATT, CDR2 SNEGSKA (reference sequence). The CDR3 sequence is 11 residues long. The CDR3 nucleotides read TGCAGTGCTAACAGGGAAGGGACGCAGTATTTT. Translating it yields CSANREGTQYF.

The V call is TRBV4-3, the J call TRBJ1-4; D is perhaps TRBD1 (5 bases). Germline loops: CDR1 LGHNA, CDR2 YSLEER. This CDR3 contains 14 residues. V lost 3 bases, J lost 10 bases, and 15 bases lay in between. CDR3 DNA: TGCGCCAGCAGCCACCGACAGCCGAAGGGAAAACTGTTTTTT. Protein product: CASSHRQPKGKLFF.

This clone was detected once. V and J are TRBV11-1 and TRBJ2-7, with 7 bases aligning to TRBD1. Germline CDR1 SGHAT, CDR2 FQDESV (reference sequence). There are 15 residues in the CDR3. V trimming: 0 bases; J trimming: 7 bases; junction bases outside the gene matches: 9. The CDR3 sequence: CASSLAGTATPEQYF. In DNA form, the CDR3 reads TGTGCCAGCAGCTTAGCCGGGACAGCTACTCCTGAGCAGTACTTC. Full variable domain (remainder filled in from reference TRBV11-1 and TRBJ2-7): EAEVAQSPRYKITEKSQAVAFWCDPISGHATLYWYRQILGQGPELLVQFQDESVVDDSQLPKDRFSAERLKGVDSTLKIQPAELGDSAMYLCASSLAGTATPEQYFGPGTRLTVT.

CDR3 protein: CASSPLAGIAEAFF. DNA for the CDR3: TGTGCCAGTAGTCCCTTGGCAGGAATCGCTGAAGCTTTCTTT. The rearrangement links TRBV19 to TRBJ1-1, with unresolved D. The CDR3 is 14 amino acids. The V gene's germline CDR1 is LNHDA and CDR2 SQIVND (reference sequence). V was trimmed by 5 bases and J by 6 bases, leaving 16 bases between them. Full variable domain (missing parts from reference TRBV19 and TRBJ1-1): DGGITQSPKYLFRKEGQNVTLSCEQNLNHDAMYWYRQDPGQGLRLIYYSQIVNDFQKGDIAEGYSVSREKKESFPLTVTSAQKNPTAFYLCASSPLAGIAEAFFGQGTRLTVV.

This CDR3 is CASSGTGAFQPQHF. The DNA of the CDR3 is TGTGCCAGTAGCGGTACGGGGGCTTTTCAGCCCCAGCATTTT. The rearrangement links TRBV19 to TRBJ1-5; possible D gene TRBD1, 6 bases. The CDR3 contains 14 residues. The V and J ends lost 6 bases and 6 bases respectively, with 15 bases between them. CDR1 and CDR2 (germline): LNHDA, SQIVND (reference sequence).

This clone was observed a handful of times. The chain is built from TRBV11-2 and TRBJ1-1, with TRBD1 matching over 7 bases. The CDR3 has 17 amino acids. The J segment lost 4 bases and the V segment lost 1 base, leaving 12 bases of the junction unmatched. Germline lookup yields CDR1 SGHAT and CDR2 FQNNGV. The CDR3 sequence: CASSLGGGKGAGTEAFF. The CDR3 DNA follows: TGTGCCAGCAGCTTAGGTGGGGGTAAGGGGGCCGGCACTGAAGCTTTCTTT.

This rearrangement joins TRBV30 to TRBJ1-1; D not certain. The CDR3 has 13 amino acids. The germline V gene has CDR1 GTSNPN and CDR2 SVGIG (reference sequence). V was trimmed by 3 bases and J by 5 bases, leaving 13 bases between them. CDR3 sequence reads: CAWRGQGGTEAFF. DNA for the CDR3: TGTGCCTGGAGGGGTCAAGGTGGGACTGAAGCTTTCTTT.

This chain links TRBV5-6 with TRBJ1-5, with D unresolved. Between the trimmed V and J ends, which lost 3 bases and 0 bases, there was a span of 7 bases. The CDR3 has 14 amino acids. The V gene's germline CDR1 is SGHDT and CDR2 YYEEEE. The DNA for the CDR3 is TGTGCCAGCAGCTCCAGAATTAGCAATCAGCCCCAGCATTTT. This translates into CASSSRISNQPQHF.

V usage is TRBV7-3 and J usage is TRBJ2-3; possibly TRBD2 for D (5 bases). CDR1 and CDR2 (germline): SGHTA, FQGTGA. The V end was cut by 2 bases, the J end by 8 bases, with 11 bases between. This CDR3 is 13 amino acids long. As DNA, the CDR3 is TGTGCCAGCAGCTTAGATCACCTAGCTACGCAGTATTTT. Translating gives CASSLDHLATQYF.

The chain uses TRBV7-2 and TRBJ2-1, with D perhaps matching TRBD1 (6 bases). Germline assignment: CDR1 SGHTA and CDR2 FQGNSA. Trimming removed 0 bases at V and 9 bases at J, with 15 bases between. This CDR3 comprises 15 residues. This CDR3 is CASSLARRGSREQFF. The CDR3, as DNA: TGTGCCAGCAGCTTAGCGCGCAGGGGATCGCGTGAGCAGTTCTTC.

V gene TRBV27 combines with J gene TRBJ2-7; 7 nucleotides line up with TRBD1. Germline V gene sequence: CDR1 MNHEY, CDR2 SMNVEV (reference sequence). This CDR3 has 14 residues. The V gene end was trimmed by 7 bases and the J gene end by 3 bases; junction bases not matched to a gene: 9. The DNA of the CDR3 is TGTGCCAGCATCAGACCGGGACAGAGCTACGAGCAGTACTTC. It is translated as CASIRPGQSYEQYF.

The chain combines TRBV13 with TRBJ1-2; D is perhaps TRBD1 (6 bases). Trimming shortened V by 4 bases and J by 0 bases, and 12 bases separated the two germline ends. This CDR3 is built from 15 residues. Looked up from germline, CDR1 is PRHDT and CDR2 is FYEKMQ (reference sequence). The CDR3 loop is CASSWRTVANYGYTF. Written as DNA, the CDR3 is TGTGCCAGCAGCTGGCGGACAGTAGCTAACTATGGCTACACCTTC.

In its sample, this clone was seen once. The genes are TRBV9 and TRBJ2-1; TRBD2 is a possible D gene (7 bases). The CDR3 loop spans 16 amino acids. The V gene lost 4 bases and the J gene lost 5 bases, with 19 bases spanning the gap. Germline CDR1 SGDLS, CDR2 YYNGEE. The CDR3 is CASSSLRGGVDNEQFF. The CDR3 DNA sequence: TGTGCCAGCAGCTCCCTAAGGGGGGGGGTTGACAATGAGCAGTTCTTC.

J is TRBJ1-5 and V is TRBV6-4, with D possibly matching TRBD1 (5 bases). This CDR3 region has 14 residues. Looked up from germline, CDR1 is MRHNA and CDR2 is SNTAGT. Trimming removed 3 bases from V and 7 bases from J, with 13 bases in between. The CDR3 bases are TGTGCCAGCAGTGAAATGGGGGGAAGGCAGCCCCAGCATTTT. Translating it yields CASSEMGGRQPQHF.

CDR3 sequence: CALRGSPSYEQYF. The CDR3 nucleotides read TGTGCCCTACGGGGCAGCCCTTCCTACGAGCAGTACTTC. V usage is TRBV30 and J usage is TRBJ2-7; D may correspond to TRBD1 or TRBD2 (5 bases each). The CDR3 has 13 residues. With 8 bases removed from V and 1 base from J, the gap between germline ends came to 15 bases. Germline V lookup: CDR1 GTSNPN, CDR2 SVGIG (reference sequence). Full variable domain (remainder filled in from reference TRBV30 and TRBJ2-7): SQTIHQWPATLVQPVGSPLSLECTVEGTSNPNLYWYRQAAGRGLQLLFYSVGIGQISSEVPQNLSASRPQDRQFILSSKKLLLSDSGFYLCALRGSPSYEQYFGPGTRLTVT.

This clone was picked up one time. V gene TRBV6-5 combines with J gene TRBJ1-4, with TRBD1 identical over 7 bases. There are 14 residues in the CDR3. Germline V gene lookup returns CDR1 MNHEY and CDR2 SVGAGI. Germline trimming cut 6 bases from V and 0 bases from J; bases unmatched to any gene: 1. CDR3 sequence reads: CASRGQATNEKLFF. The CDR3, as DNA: TGTGCCAGCAGAGGACAGGCAACTAATGAAAAACTGTTTTTT.